The T cell receptor (beta chain) described here comes from a study of cytomegalovirus exposure and HLA in healthy donors (dated by TCRdb to 2017 to 2019). Study-level background: In an earlier analysis of about 560 of the donors, about 260 Gb of sequence data and some 120 million unique TCR beta sequences from roughly 200 million T cells were reported. Roughly 310 gigabases of sequencing data and around 87 million unique TCR sequences were included in an early release covering several hundred HLA-typed donors. Of the approximately 400 genotyped donors, roughly 80% were placed in the genetic ancestry cluster associated with self-reported Caucasian donors. The aim of the study was to test whether cataloging public T cell receptors could identify signatures of past pathogen exposure. Using immunosequencing, the study profiled T cell repertoires from 666 subjects and related those repertoires to cytomegalovirus serostatus. In addition to the first cohort of roughly 670 subjects, a separate validation cohort of 120 different subjects was used. To predict cytomegalovirus infection status, the study brought together high-throughput TCR immunosequencing, statistical association of individual TCRs with disease status, and machine learning. A later analysis re-analyzed previously published TCR beta repertoires from several hundred donors and added high-resolution HLA genotyping to study TCR occurrence patterns. Rather than using new phenotypic data, the later analysis identified candidate immune exposures from TCR beta sequences and from how often those sequences occurred across donors. To decide whether each TCR beta V gene segment behaved as functional or pseudogenic, an earlier analysis of several hundred of the donors relied on high-throughput TCR beta sequencing. Donor age, sex, ethnicity and CMV serostatus were compiled alongside the repertoire data. Genome-wide SNP genotypes for about 65% of the roughly 700 donors were used in a later genetic analysis, which treated that subset as a discovery cohort. Every repertoire in the discovery cohort had been generated on one and the same sequencing platform. HLA typing included class I and class II loci at four-digit resolution. The number of typed donors differed by locus: roughly 620-640 for A, B, C, DRB1 and DQB1; 500 to 550 for DQA1; some 610 for DPA1; and around 470 for DPB1. Because of strong linkage in the cohort, 4 to 6 DR-DQ haplotypes were treated as single units for association and clustering. Among a few hundred genotyped donors of the cohort, an average of about 240,000 unique TCR beta nucleotide sequences were sequenced per donor, around 20% of them non-productive. Overall results and qualifications from the work: Linkage disequilibrium might explain the correlated functional status among segregating V segments, but an unknown experimental factor could not be excluded. A cluster of highly shared sequence variants was judged likely to represent a technical artifact of the sequencing pipeline. A total of 150 to 200 TCR beta chains were listed by the study as associated with cytomegalovirus. In an earlier analysis of over 550 of the donors, most TCR beta V segments were observed in productive rearrangements about 87% or about 30% of the time, broadly matching IMGT annotations. The classifier was reported to diagnose cytomegalovirus status with high specificity and sensitivity in both the original and validation cohorts. According to a later genetic analysis, donors in an Asian-associated ancestry cluster had fewer N-insertions in productive TCRs than the roughly 700-donor mean. Because some donors lacked HLA typing at each locus, the association tests relied only on the typed subset. It was suggested by the authors that the approach could potentially be generalized to other disease states and immunological phenotypes. In vitro tests confirmed that three of the cytomegalovirus-associated TCR beta chains recognize cytomegalovirus antigens. Some IMGT-functional V segments, including TRBV6-2 and TRBV6-3, could not be distinguished by the 87-base-pair reads and were therefore excluded. In a later analysis, most CMV-associated TCR beta chains were found to appear HLA-restricted, with HLA associations seemingly driven largely by CMV exposure. A further reported finding was that TCR beta sequences accurately predicted the HLA-A and HLA-B alleles for most subjects in the first cohort. When HLA alleles, especially DR and DQ, strongly co-occurred, TCR associations were difficult to assign to individual alleles. V-gene and J-gene trimming of TCR beta chains was associated with a missense DCLRE1C variant in a later genetic analysis, and the association was replicated in an independent cohort. Because counts were too low, seventeen rarely observed V segments, including chromosome 9 orphons, were excluded from the earlier analysis of roughly 580 of the donors. Most TCR sequences were observed very rarely across donors, whereas some public TCRs were present in many individuals. In a later analysis, the rate of TCR association differed among HLA loci, with DRB1 alleles having the most associated TCRs and HLA-C alleles having the fewest. For the cohort, immune exposure information was limited to CMV serostatus. Compared with equally common non-associated chains, HLA-associated TCR beta chains in a later analysis were more clonally expanded and had lower generation probabilities. The presence/absence analyses assumed that sequencing depth was roughly uniform across donors, and that assumption may not be true. In this cohort, only TCR beta chains were sequenced, and detectable features were limited by the absence of alpha or paired-chain data. A later analysis reported that several top co-occurrence clusters appeared linked to parvovirus B19, influenza, CMV and Epstein-Barr virus. A later analysis associated 15,000 to 20,000 TCR beta sequences with specific HLA alleles at a false discovery rate of 0.05.

In total, about 650 healthy bone marrow donors made up the cohort. At the time of sampling, every cohort member was nominally healthy, though immune exposures that went unrecorded were likely present. The donor tested CMV seropositive, placing the donor among the approximately 310 seropositive members of the cohort. Each donor provided a peripheral blood sample, and peripheral blood mononuclear cells were used for TCR beta sequencing. Genomic DNA extraction from the blood cell samples was performed with the Qiagen DNeasy Blood Extraction Kit. Clipping removes 4 bases from V and 4 bases from J, with 16 as the unmatched junction base count. Inclusive of the bounding cysteine and phenylalanine, the CDR3 is 18 residues long. The CDR3 DNA has 54 bases and is translated from base 1. The germline V gene encodes CDR1 SGHAT and CDR2 FQNNGV. Libraries were made using the immunoSEQ multiplex PCR assay. For the multiplex PCR, a mixture combining 60 forward primers for TCR Vbeta segments and 13 reverse primers for TCR Jbeta segments was used. The CDR3 region of rearranged TCR beta genes was amplified from genomic DNA with a multiplex PCR assay. The amplified TCR beta libraries were sequenced on the Illumina HiSeq System as 87-base-pair reads. In the paper's pipeline: In a later analysis, roughly 80 million unique TCR beta chains were counted across the 500 to 850 repertoires, and roughly 10 million of these chains were shared by at least two donors. To remove PCR and sequencing errors, raw reads were error-corrected and collapsed into unique sequences using a nearest-neighbor algorithm that merged closely related sequences. To assign V, D and J gene segments, CDR3 sequences were aligned to IMGT reference sequences. For a sequence to be retained, at least a six-nucleotide match to both a V gene segment and a J gene segment was required. Rearrangements were called productive when the CDR3 lacked stop codons and stayed in frame with V and J; all others were non-productive. Following IMGT convention, CDR3 was defined as the stretch from the second conserved V-encoded cysteine up to the conserved J-encoded phenylalanine. The earlier analysis of some 600 of the donors excluded sequences that lacked an unambiguous match to a single V gene segment. In an earlier analysis of several hundred of the donors, V segments were called functional above 56.7% productive rearrangements and were called segregating when the between-donor standard deviation exceeded 5%. A statistical classification framework was built to diagnose cytomegalovirus status from the catalog of TCR beta chain sequences. V and J gene assignment, in a later analysis, came from comparing TCR nucleotide sequences with IMGT/GENE-DB human TR gene sequences. A later analysis assigned CDR3 sequences and most-parsimonious VDJ recombination scenarios with the TCRdist pipeline. In a later analysis, every TCR beta chain was defined by the combination of its CDR3 amino acid sequence and its V-gene family, and reads without a unique V-gene family were dropped. In a later analysis, 550 to 650 highly shared, low-generation-probability nucleotide sequences were removed to address suspected cross-contamination and a sequencing artifact. For each public chain, a later analysis derived a clonal expansion index from normalized ranks of inferred template counts within each repertoire. In a later analysis, generation probabilities were computed with a VDJ recombination model fitted to out-of-frame rearrangements, and the resulting probabilities were checked against IGoR. In a later analysis, TCR-TCR, TCR-HLA and TCR-CMV co-occurrence was scored with hypergeometric tests, and a repertoire-size bias correction was applied to TCR pairs. To estimate false discovery rates, a later analysis permuted the HLA or CMV assignments 20 times. In a later analysis, co-occurring TCRs were grouped using DBSCAN, with TCRdist sequence similarity added in when clustering inside HLA-allele-positive subsets. For co-occurrence clustering, repertoires with fewer than 30,000 or more than 120,000 public chains were excluded, along with four to six repertoires with anomalous nucleotide sharing. TCRdb limited this immuneACCESS table to in-frame rearrangements with V and J called. A share of clones is missing; checked studies link under half to unresolved V genes, and the rest is unexplained. The V and J calls and the clone size are those of that table, but D and trimming were determined from the DNA. This sample has around 100,000 clones in its table, and about four fifths of those were observed once. The ten largest clones take up approximately 3% of the sample.

A word on this clone: There is no known antigen for this receptor. Qualities for individual bases were not recorded, and no much larger clone is one base off.

The chain is made from TRBV11-2 and TRBJ2-5; 9 bases in the junction line up with TRBD2. The material sequenced was PBMCs. This clonotype originated in a man aged 30 to 45 in good health and CMV-seropositive. The CDR3 region has the sequence CASSSLGLAGSRGETQYF. The DNA sequence reads TGTGCCAGCAGCTCCCTTGGGCTAGCGGGATCTAGGGGAGAGACCCAGTACTTC.